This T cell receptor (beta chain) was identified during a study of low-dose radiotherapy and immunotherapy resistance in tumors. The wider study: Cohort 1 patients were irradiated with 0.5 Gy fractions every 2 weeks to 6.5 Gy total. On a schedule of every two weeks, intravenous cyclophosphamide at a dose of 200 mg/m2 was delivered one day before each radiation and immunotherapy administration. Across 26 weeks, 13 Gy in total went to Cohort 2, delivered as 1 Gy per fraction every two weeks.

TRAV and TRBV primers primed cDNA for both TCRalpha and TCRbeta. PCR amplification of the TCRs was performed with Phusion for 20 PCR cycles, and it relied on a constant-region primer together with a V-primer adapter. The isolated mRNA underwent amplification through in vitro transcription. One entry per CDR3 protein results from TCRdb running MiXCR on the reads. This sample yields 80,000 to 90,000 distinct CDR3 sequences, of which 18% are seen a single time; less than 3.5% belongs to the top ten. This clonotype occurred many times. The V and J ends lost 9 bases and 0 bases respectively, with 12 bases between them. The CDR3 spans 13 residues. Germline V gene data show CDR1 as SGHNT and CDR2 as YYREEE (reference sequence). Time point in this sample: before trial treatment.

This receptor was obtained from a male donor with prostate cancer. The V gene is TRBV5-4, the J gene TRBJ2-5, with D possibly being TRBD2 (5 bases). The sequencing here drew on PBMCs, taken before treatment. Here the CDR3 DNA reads TGTGCCACCGCGCGGGTAAACCAAGAGACCCAGTACTTC. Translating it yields CATARVNQETQYF.